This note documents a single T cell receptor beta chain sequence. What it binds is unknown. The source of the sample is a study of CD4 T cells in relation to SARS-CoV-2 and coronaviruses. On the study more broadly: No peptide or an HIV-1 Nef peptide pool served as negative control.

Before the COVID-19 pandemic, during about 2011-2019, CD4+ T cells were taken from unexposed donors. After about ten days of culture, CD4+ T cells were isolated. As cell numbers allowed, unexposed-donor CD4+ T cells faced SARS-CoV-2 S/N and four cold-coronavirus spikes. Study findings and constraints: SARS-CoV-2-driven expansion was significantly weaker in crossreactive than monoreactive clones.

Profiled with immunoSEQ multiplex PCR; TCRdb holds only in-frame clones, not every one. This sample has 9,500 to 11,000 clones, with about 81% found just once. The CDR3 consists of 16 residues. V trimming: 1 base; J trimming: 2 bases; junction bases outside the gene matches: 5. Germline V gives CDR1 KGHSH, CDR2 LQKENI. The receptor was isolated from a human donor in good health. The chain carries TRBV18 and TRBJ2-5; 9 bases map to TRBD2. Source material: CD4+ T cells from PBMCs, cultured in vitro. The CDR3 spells CASSPLASGTQETQYF. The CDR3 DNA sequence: TGTGCCAGCTCACCACTGGCTAGCGGGACTCAAGAGACCCAGTACTTC.